Below, 18 T cell receptor beta chains from the same sample are listed, as sequenced in a study of cytomegalovirus exposure and HLA in healthy donors. A multiplex PCR was run with 60 Vbeta primers and 13 Jbeta primers. The table came from immunoSEQ multiplex PCR; TCRdb's copy has only in-frame clones and leaves some out. The sample includes under 200,000 clones, approximately 88% seen only once; the top ten take around 0.25%. The sequenced sample consisted of PBMCs. These receptors all stem from a boy aged 5-17 years in good health and CMV-seronegative.

For the CDR3, the DNA is TGTGCCAGCAGTTGGTTAACTAGCGGGAGGTGGGAGCAGTACTTC. The encoded protein is CASSWLTSGRWEQYF. The chain recombines TRBV27 with TRBJ2-7, with 12 bases matching TRBD2. V gave up 4 bases and J gave up 7 bases; unmatched junction bases: 8. Germline CDR1 is MNHEY and CDR2 is SMNVEV (reference sequence). The CDR3 runs to 15 residues.

The chain combines TRBV27 with TRBJ1-5; D not resolved. Trimming stripped 5 bases from V and 1 base from J, with 9 bases between. CDR3 length: 14 amino acids. Germline CDR1 MNHEY, CDR2 SMNVEV (reference sequence). CDR3 DNA sequence: TGTGCCAGCAGTAGTCGGGGAAGCAATCAGCCCCAGCATTTT. This translates into CASSSRGSNQPQHF.

This chain connects TRBV10-2 to TRBJ2-2; D unclear. Between the trimmed V and J ends, which lost 8 bases and 0 bases, there was a span of 10 bases. Germline lookup yields CDR1 WSHSY and CDR2 SAAADI. This CDR3 comprises 14 residues. The CDR3 nucleotides read TGCGCCAGCGGTCAGTTCGCGAACACCGGGGAGCTGTTTTTT. Residues: CASGQFANTGELFF.

The V and J genes are TRBV5-5 and TRBJ1-2; no firm D call. Germline V lookup: CDR1 SGHKS, CDR2 YYEKEE (reference sequence). The CDR3 spans 13 residues. V dropped 3 bases and J dropped 5 bases, with 11 bases sitting between them. The CDR3 here is CASSSSGDYGYTF. As DNA, the CDR3 is TGTGCCAGCAGCTCCTCGGGAGATTATGGCTACACCTTC.

This sequence joins TRBV11-2 and TRBJ2-7; 9 nucleotides line up with TRBD1. The CDR3 is 15 amino acids. Germline CDR1 and CDR2: SGHAT and FQNNGV. V gave up 5 bases and J gave up 5 bases; unmatched junction bases: 10. CDR3: CASSPTGQGWDEQYF. The CDR3 nucleotides are TGTGCCAGCAGCCCCACGGGACAGGGATGGGACGAGCAGTACTTC.

The V call is TRBV5-1, the J call TRBJ2-2; no clear D gene. This CDR3 contains 15 residues. Trimming shortened V by 1 base and J by 0 bases, and 7 bases separated the two germline ends. CDR1 is SGHRS and CDR2 is YFSETQ in the germline V gene. In nucleotides, the CDR3 is TGCGCCAGCAGCTTGCACAGAACGAACACCGGGGAGCTGTTTTTT. Protein: CASSLHRTNTGELFF.

The rearrangement uses TRBV5-6 and TRBJ1-5; TRBD1 might be the D (6 bases). The CDR3 extends over 16 amino acids. The germline V gene encodes CDR1 SGHDT and CDR2 YYEEEE. The V gene lost 3 bases and the J gene lost 1 base, with 14 bases spanning the gap. The CDR3: CASSSMDRKSNQPQHF. In nucleotides, the CDR3 is TGTGCCAGCAGCTCGATGGACAGAAAAAGCAATCAGCCCCAGCATTTT.

V is TRBV7-9 and J is TRBJ1-4; 9 bases are a match to TRBD1. CDR1 and CDR2 from the germline V gene are SEHNR and FQNEAQ (reference sequence). Trimming removed 5 bases from V and 8 bases from J; junction bases left unmatched: 18. The CDR3 consists of 18 residues. CDR3 bases: TGTGCCAGCAGCCCAGGACAGGGGCGGAATAGAAAGGGGGAAAAACTGTTTTTT. This translates into CASSPGQGRNRKGEKLFF.

The CDR3 protein is CASSIRLAGDYEQFF. The DNA of the CDR3 is TGTGCCAGTAGTATTCGTTTAGCGGGAGACTATGAGCAGTTCTTC. The rearrangement links TRBV19 to TRBJ2-1; 9 bases align to TRBD2. Germline V gene sequence: CDR1 LNHDA, CDR2 SQIVND (reference sequence). The trim removed 3 bases at V and 8 bases at J, leaving 8 bases unmatched. This CDR3 region has 15 residues.

The J gene is TRBJ2-7, the V gene TRBV2; D ambiguous. Germline V CDR1 and CDR2: SNHLY, FYNNEI. Trimming took off 8 bases at V and 0 bases at J, with 8 bases between the two ends. The CDR3 consists of 12 residues. The CDR3 sequence: CASYTISYEQYF. CDR3 in DNA: TGTGCCAGCTACACGATCTCCTACGAGCAGTACTTC.

The V and J genes are TRBV11-2 and TRBJ2-7; 8 bases fit TRBD1. V lost 1 base and J lost 6; bases outside the gene matches: 8. The germline V gene has CDR1 SGHAT and CDR2 FQNNGV. The CDR3 sequence is 15 residues long. CDR3 amino acids: CASSLVGRGRLEQYF. The CDR3 coding sequence is TGTGCCAGCAGCTTAGTGGGCAGGGGGCGCCTCGAGCAGTACTTC.

About this clone: Germline and junction disagree at one end, which may indicate a read error. The chain employs TRBV29-1 and TRBJ1-1; tentative D call: TRBD1 (5 bases). CDR1 and CDR2 from the germline V gene are SQVTM and ANQGSEA. This CDR3 spans 13 amino acids. CDR3 region: CTGGNSLNTEAFF. CDR3 DNA sequence: TGTACAGGCGGGAACAGCCTGAACACTGAAGCTTTCTTT.

This clone has just a few counts. This rearrangement joins TRBV5-6 to TRBJ1-1; D is unclear. The germline CDR1 and CDR2 sequences are SGHDT and YYEEEE. Trimming took off 4 bases at V and 1 base at J, with 8 bases between the two ends. The CDR3 runs 13 residues. For the CDR3, the DNA is TGTGCCAGCAGCCCATTGTCGAACACTGAAGCTTTCTTT. Its protein is CASSPLSNTEAFF.

The rearrangement uses TRBV30 and TRBJ1-5; D possibly corresponds to TRBD1 (6 bases). The ends were cut back, 6 bases at V and 3 bases at J, with 18 bases in the middle. The CDR3 runs 15 residues. Germline V gives CDR1 GTSNPN, CDR2 SVGIG (reference sequence). The DNA of the CDR3 is TGTGCCTGCAAAAAAAAGGACAGCCCCAATCAGCCCCAGCATTTT. The encoded protein is CACKKKDSPNQPQHF. Drawing the rest from reference TRBV30 and TRBJ1-5, the complete variable domain is SQTIHQWPATLVQPVGSPLSLECTVEGTSNPNLYWYRQAAGRGLQLLFYSVGIGQISSEVPQNLSASRPQDRQFILSSKKLLLSDSGFYLCACKKKDSPNQPQHFGDGTRLSIL.

The chain carries TRBV5-1 and TRBJ1-2; no firm D call. Germline lookup yields CDR1 SGHRS and CDR2 YFSETQ. V was clipped by 7 bases and J by 7 bases, with 29 bases between them. The length of the CDR3 is 17 residues. Written as DNA, the CDR3 is TGCGCCAGCGCTTCCGACCCACGGAGCGCGAAGAGTTTTGGCTACACCTTC. Translating it yields CASASDPRSAKSFGYTF.

This clone was picked up one time. The chain couples TRBV28 to TRBJ2-7; the match to TRBD1 covers 9 bases. The CDR3 has 15 residues. After removal of 6 bases from V and 6 bases from J, the junction contained 12 bases not matched to a gene. Germline V gene sequence: CDR1 MDHEN, CDR2 SYDVKM. DNA for the CDR3: TGTGCCAGCAGAAAACCGAGGGACAGGGTCCGCGAGCAGTACTTC. Translation gives CASRKPRDRVREQYF. The full variable domain, rest sourced from reference TRBV28 and TRBJ2-7, is DVKVTQSSRYLVKRTGEKVFLECVQDMDHENMFWYRQDPGLGLRLIYFSYDVKMKEKGDIPEGYSVSREKKERFSLILESASTNQTSMYLCASRKPRDRVREQYFGPGTRLTVT.

The J gene is TRBJ2-7, the V gene TRBV6-6, with no clear D. The CDR3 is made up of 14 amino acids. CDR1 MNHNY and CDR2 SVGAGI come from the germline V gene (reference sequence). Trimming removed 7 bases from V and 2 bases from J, with 15 bases in between. CDR3 sequence (DNA): TGTGCCAGCACAGGAAATTCTTGGCCCTACGAGCAGTACTTC. Protein product: CASTGNSWPYEQYF.

The chain recombines TRBV14 with TRBJ2-5; a weak D match, TRBD2 (5 bases). Germline V gene sequence: CDR1 SGHDN, CDR2 FVKESK. This CDR3 has 13 residues. The ends were cut back, 4 bases at V and 4 bases at J, with 10 bases in the middle. CDR3 loop: CASSRRAPETQYF. The CDR3 nucleotides are TGTGCCAGCAGCCGGCGGGCACCAGAGACCCAGTACTTC.